This TCR beta chain appears in the sequencing data of a study of blood T cell repertoires in COVID-19. Study-level information: Whether acute or convalescent, the COVID-19 samples came from the United States, Italy and Spain. From T cells, B-cell-depleted T cells, or PBMCs came the material, which was cDNA or gDNA.

In the study's own analysis: Reference gene primer amplification gave estimated nucleated cell counts. TCRdb's copy holds only in-frame clones and misses some; the assay was immunoSEQ multiplex PCR. D and trimming come from the DNA, and the V and J calls and clone size come from that table. In the table there are about 15,000 clones, 80% to 85% of which are singletons. Sequencing used peripheral blood. The TCR comes from a human donor in a cohort sampled during active COVID-19.

CDR3 residues: CAISPSPSTSGNTQYF. The CDR3 nucleotides read TGTGCCATCAGTCCCTCCCCTTCAACCAGCGGAAATACGCAGTATTTT. The V call is TRBV10-3, the J call TRBJ2-3, with a tentative D call TRBD2 (5 bases). Germline V gene lookup returns CDR1 ENHRY and CDR2 SYGVKD. Trimming shortened V by 5 bases and J by 7 bases, and 22 bases separated the two germline ends. This CDR3 has 16 amino acids.